This TCR beta chain stems from a study of cytomegalovirus exposure and HLA in healthy donors. Overall study: The approximately 670 first-cohort repertoires shared a platform with the approximately 110 validation repertoires, as reported in a later analysis.

The study drew the donors from its approximately 120-subject validation cohort, separate from the approximately 700-subject first cohort. Notes on this clone: Its antigen is as yet unknown.

The method was immunoSEQ multiplex PCR; TCRdb's version includes in-frame clones alone and lacks a portion of them. The table has about 78,000 clones, less than 96% seen once. This CDR3 is 14 amino acids long. The germline V gene encodes CDR1 SGHVS and CDR2 FQNEAQ. J was trimmed by 4 bases and V by 5 bases; bases with no gene match: 2. Overall study findings and caveats: High specificity and sensitivity for cytomegalovirus status were reported for the classifier.

Sequenced input: PBMCs. The TCR originated in a man aged 18 to 35 in good health and CMV-seropositive. The chain has TRBV7-8 and TRBJ2-3; 11 bases match TRBD2. For the CDR3, the DNA is TGTGCCAGCAGCACTAGCGGGAGCGCAGATACGCAGTATTTT. It yields the protein CASSTSGSADTQYF. Combining the CDR3 with reference TRBV7-8 and TRBJ2-3 gives the whole variable domain GAGVSQSPRYKVAKRGQDVALRCDPISGHVSLFWYQQALGQGPEFLTYFQNEAQLDKSGLPSDRFFAERPEGSVSTLKIQRTQQEDSAVYLCASSTSGSADTQYFGPGTRLTVL.